The clone carrying this T cell receptor beta chain has ten or more counts. CDR1 is DFQATT, CDR2 SNEGSKA, per germline (reference sequence). This CDR3 region has 13 residues. V lost 7 bases and J lost 1, with 14 bases in between. This record comes from a study of T-cell reconstitution after alpha-beta-depleted transplantation in children. Unique molecular identifiers tagged the TCRbeta library. Via MiXCR, TCRdb re-called the PCR reads, giving one row per CDR3 protein. The repertoire holds under 350,000 distinct CDR3 sequences, with almost 10% as singletons. The TCR originated in a human donor who donated a stem cell graft to a child with SCID. Here the sequenced sample was PBMCs from the stem cell graft donor, taken from the stem cell graft. The V gene is TRBV20-1, the J gene TRBJ2-7, with D unresolved. The CDR3 region is CSVISGQSYEQYF. CDR3 sequence (DNA): TGCAGTGTCATCTCTGGGCAATCCTACGAGCAGTACTTC.